This T cell receptor beta chain is drawn from a study of T cells after yellow fever vaccination. Study conclusions and caveats: Clonotypes shared by both compartments, CD4 and CD8, made up a small share.

This clonotype was counted ten times or more. Its antigen is not known. A universal primer site and UMIs were added as TCR cDNA was made by 5'RACE template switching. TCRdb re-derived calls from the 5' RACE reads in MiXCR, one entry per CDR3 protein. The sample lists about 350,000 distinct CDR3 sequences; about 4% were seen once. Material: PBMCs, obtained 5 days after the yellow fever booster vaccination. This TCR was sampled from a man younger than 35 who received the YFV17D yellow fever vaccine.

This CDR3 is CASSSTGTGINQPQHF. In nucleotides, the CDR3 is TGCGCCAGCAGCTCCACCGGGACGGGAATTAATCAGCCCCAGCATTTT. V gene TRBV4-1 combines with J gene TRBJ1-5, with D perhaps matching TRBD1 (5 bases). Trimming shortened V by 5 bases and J by 4 bases, and 18 bases separated the two germline ends. The CDR3 is 16 residues long. Germline V lookup: CDR1 MGHRA, CDR2 YSYEKL.